This TCR beta chain was documented in a study of T cell repertoires in ileal Crohn's disease. Regarding the study as a whole: Active smokers at surgery had more clonal expansions than non-smokers. Clonality above 26.8% at surgery always came with endoscopic recurrence. Sorted CD8 T cells held more high-frequency clones than CD4.

The CDR3 loop spans 19 amino acids. The germline V gene encodes CDR1 LGHNA and CDR2 YSLEER. Germline trimming cut 1 base from V and 5 bases from J; bases unmatched to any gene: 16. This table comes from immunoSEQ multiplex PCR, and its TCRdb copy is limited to in-frame clones, with some not included. The repertoire holds fewer than 10,000 clones, with about 84% as singletons. Adults with ileal or ileocolonic Crohn's disease and an indication for resection were eligible. About this clone itself: Its specificity is unknown.

V and J are TRBV4-3 and TRBJ2-4, with TRBD2 matching over 8 bases. Sequenced: ileal tissue. This TCR was sampled from an adult with Crohn's disease. CDR3 DNA sequence: TGCGCCAGCAGCCAAGTTTTAGGTCTAGCGGGTGGTGGGGAAAACATTCAGTACTTC. Translating gives CASSQVLGLAGGGENIQYF.